These 29 T cell receptor beta chains were all obtained from the same sample, sequenced in a study of blood T cells in healthy people across ages. Together with a sample-barcoded 5' primer, a J-beta primer mix was included in a second PCR lasting about 7 to 12 cycles. From the 5' RACE reads, TCRdb called clonotypes with MiXCR, one entry per CDR3 protein. The data contain 920,000 or so distinct CDR3 sequences, around 43% of them singletons. Material for sequencing was blood. Every receptor here comes from a woman aged 55-69 years in good health.

J is TRBJ2-7 and V is TRBV7-9; D gene unclear. The CDR3 has 15 amino acids. The germline V gene encodes CDR1 SEHNR and CDR2 FQNEAQ (reference sequence). The ends were cut back, 5 bases at V and 2 bases at J, with 16 bases in the middle. DNA for the CDR3: TGTGCCAGCAGCCCAACTACCCCAACACCCTACGAGCAGTACTTC. This encodes CASSPTTPTPYEQYF.

The chain's CDR3 is CATPAGASYEQYF. CDR3 nucleotides: TGTGCCACCCCGGCGGGGGCCTCCTACGAGCAGTACTTC. V usage is TRBV7-9 and J usage is TRBJ2-7; D perhaps matches TRBD2 (7 bases). The V end lost 10 bases, the J end lost 0 bases, and 13 bases lay between the germline ends. The CDR3 runs 13 residues. Germline-derived CDR1 and CDR2 are SEHNR and FQNEAQ (reference sequence).

V and J are TRBV20-1 and TRBJ2-1; 9 bases align to TRBD2. CDR1 is DFQATT, CDR2 SNEGSKA, per germline (reference sequence). With V trimmed by 1 base and J by 2 bases, 6 bases remained unmatched. This CDR3 comprises 16 residues. The chain's CDR3 is CSARAPVAGAYNEQFF. For the CDR3, the DNA is TGCAGTGCTAGAGCCCCGGTAGCGGGAGCCTACAATGAGCAGTTCTTC.

In DNA, the CDR3 is TGTGCCAGCAGTTCCGGGACAGGGAACATCTACGAGCAGTACTTC. Amino acids: CASSSGTGNIYEQYF. The chain uses TRBV6-5 and TRBJ2-7; 9 nucleotides align to TRBD1. The CDR3 has 15 residues. J lost 3 bases, V lost 4 bases, and 7 bases had no gene match. The V gene's germline CDR1 is MNHEY and CDR2 SVGAGI.

The J gene is TRBJ1-5, the V gene TRBV13; no reliable D call. Trimming pared 7 bases from V and 4 bases from J, leaving 14 bases between. The CDR3 extends over 14 amino acids. Germline assignment: CDR1 PRHDT and CDR2 FYEKMQ (reference sequence). The CDR3 DNA is TGTGCCAGCAACATCGGGCCCTCAAATCAGCCCCAGCATTTT. It yields the protein CASNIGPSNQPQHF. The whole variable domain, filled in from reference TRBV13 and TRBJ1-5, reads AAGVIQSPRHLIKEKRETATLKCYPIPRHDTVYWYQQGPGQDPQFLISFYEKMQSDKGSIPDRFSAQQFSDYHSELNMSSLELGDSALYFCASNIGPSNQPQHFGDGTRLSIL.

The genes are TRBV28 and TRBJ2-7; 8 nucleotides align to TRBD2. Germline CDR1 and CDR2: MDHEN and SYDVKM. The CDR3 contains 16 residues. Losses at the gene ends were 2 bases for V and 0 bases for J; bases not matched to a gene: 6. CDR3 DNA: TGTGCCAGCAGTTTAGGACTAGCCTATAGCTCCTACGAGCAGTACTTC. This gives the protein CASSLGLAYSSYEQYF.

This clonotype was seen more than once but under ten times. The J gene is TRBJ2-7, the V gene TRBV7-3; 9 bases match TRBD2. CDR1 is SGHTA, CDR2 FQGTGA, per germline. J lost 5 bases, V lost 5 bases, and 4 bases had no gene match. The CDR3 sequence is 13 residues long. The CDR3 region is CASSHSGGDEQYF. The CDR3 DNA sequence: TGTGCCAGCAGCCATAGCGGGGGCGACGAGCAGTACTTC.

The V gene is TRBV1, the J gene TRBJ2-1; whether TRBD1, the table's D call, matches the DNA was not checked. TRBV1 counts as a pseudogene. The CDR3 loop spans 15 amino acids. CDR3: CTSSRAGDCYNEQFF. The CDR3 DNA reads as TGCACCAGCAGCCGGGCGGGAGACTGCTACAATGAGCAGTTCTTC.

In this sample, this clonotype turned up many times. The chain uses TRBV29-1 and TRBJ1-2; D unresolved. Germline V gene lookup returns CDR1 SQVTM and CDR2 ANQGSEA. CDR3 size: 15 residues. V shed 0 bases and J shed 8 bases, with 19 bases lying between them. Written as DNA, the CDR3 is TGCAGCGTTGAAGATCGGTGGGCTGGGCAGTGGGGCTACACCTTC. This sequence encodes CSVEDRWAGQWGYTF.

The J gene is TRBJ2-3, the V gene TRBV10-3; 7 positions match TRBD1. Trimming took 1 base from V and 0 from J; bases not matched to a gene: 7. The germline gives CDR1 ENHRY, CDR2 SYGVKD. The length of the CDR3 is 17 residues. CDR3 nucleotide sequence: TGTGCCATCAGTGAGTACCACTTGACAGGGAGCACAGATACGCAGTATTTT. The encoded protein is CAISEYHLTGSTDTQYF.

The V call is TRBV27, the J call TRBJ2-5, with no clear D. The germline CDR1 and CDR2 sequences are MNHEY and SMNVEV (reference sequence). V lost 7 bases and J 11 bases, leaving 23 bases between the germline ends. CDR3 size: 14 residues. This CDR3 is CASKGSSAANEQYF. The CDR3 region has the DNA TGTGCCAGCAAGGGCTCCTCCGCGGCCAATGAGCAGTACTTC.

Regarding this clonotype: This clone may be a read error of a much larger clone one base away. The V gene is TRBV14, the J gene TRBJ2-6, with TRBD1 as a possible D gene (5 bases). Germline V CDR1 and CDR2: SGHDN, FVKESK. CDR3 size: 17 residues. Here the CDR3 DNA reads TGTGCCAGCAGCCCGAGTGGGGCGCAATCTGGGGCCAACGTCCTGATTTTC. Protein sequence: CASSPSGAQSGANVLIF.

This chain connects TRBV6-5 to TRBJ2-7; 10 nucleotides align to TRBD2. The CDR3 is 19 amino acids. From germline, CDR1 is MNHEY and CDR2 SVGAGI. V lost 4 bases and J lost 4; bases outside the gene matches: 19. CDR3 DNA sequence: TGTGCCAGCAGTTGGGACAGTCGGGGAACTAGCGGGACGTTTTACGAGCAGTACTTC. Translated, it gives CASSWDSRGTSGTFYEQYF.

The V gene is TRBV5-1, the J gene TRBJ1-2; D uncertain. The CDR3 length is 13 residues. The V end was cut by 4 bases, the J end by 7 bases, with 14 bases between. Germline V gene lookup returns CDR1 SGHRS and CDR2 YFSETQ. The CDR3 region is CASSPLSDGGYTF. The CDR3 coding sequence is TGCGCCAGCAGCCCACTCTCGGACGGTGGCTACACCTTC.

V is TRBV7-2 and J is TRBJ2-7; D possibly corresponds to TRBD2 (6 bases). Germline assignment: CDR1 SGHTA and CDR2 FQGNSA. Trimming stripped 1 base from V and 0 bases from J, with 13 bases between. The CDR3 runs to 16 residues. For the CDR3, the DNA is TGTGCCAGCAGCTTAGTTGCGGGGAAGAGCTCCTACGAGCAGTACTTC. This codes for CASSLVAGKSSYEQYF.

The V call is TRBV28, the J call TRBJ2-7, with unresolved D. The CDR3 covers 14 residues. Germline CDR1 and CDR2: MDHEN and SYDVKM. V lost 5 bases and J lost 1, with 12 bases in between. As DNA, the CDR3 is TGTGCCAGCAGTCCCCCTAGACCATCCTACGAGCAGTACTTC. This gives the protein CASSPPRPSYEQYF.

As to this clonotype: Germline is not matched at one junction end, which may reflect a read error. This chain links TRBV27 with TRBJ2-3; the match to TRBD2 covers 13 bases. The CDR3 extends over 16 amino acids. Germline V lookup: CDR1 MNHEY, CDR2 SMNVEV (reference sequence). DNA for the CDR3: TGTGCAAGCAGTTTGTTCGGACTAGCGGGAGCCGATACGCAGTATTTT. This sequence encodes CASSLFGLAGADTQYF.

This clonotype was observed a handful of times. The chain uses TRBV11-2 and TRBJ2-3, with D perhaps matching TRBD2 (6 bases). With 2 bases removed from V and 9 bases from J, the gap between germline ends came to 15 bases. In germline, CDR1 is SGHAT, CDR2 FQNNGV. The CDR3 loop spans 14 amino acids. The CDR3, as DNA: TGTGCCAGCAGCTTAATATCGGGCGGGAAAACGCAGTATTTT. Translated: CASSLISGGKTQYF.

Only a few counts were recorded for this clonotype. V usage is TRBV5-8 and J usage is TRBJ1-5; D unclear. This CDR3 region has 13 residues. The V gene lost 0 bases and the J gene lost 11 bases, with 12 bases spanning the gap. Germline lookup yields CDR1 SGHTS and CDR2 YDEGEE. CDR3 DNA sequence: TGTGCCAGCAGCTTGGTAGGTCGCTACACCCAGCATTTT. Residues: CASSLVGRYTQHF. The full variable domain, rest sourced from reference TRBV5-8 and TRBJ1-5, is EAGVTQSPTHLIKTRGQQATLRCSPISGHTSVYWYQQALGLGLQFLLWYDEGEERNRGNFPPRFSGRQFPNYSSELNVNALELEDSALYLCASSLVGRYTQHFGDGTRLSIL.

The genes are TRBV5-1 and TRBJ1-2; D may be TRBD1 (6 bases). Germline CDR1 reads SGHRS; CDR2 reads YFSETQ. Between the trimmed V and J ends, which lost 3 bases and 2 bases, there was a span of 14 bases. CDR3 length: 15 residues. The CDR3 region has the DNA TGCGCCAGCAGCTGGGAGGGGGGGAAGAACTATGGCTACACCTTC. Encoded protein: CASSWEGGKNYGYTF.

The chain couples TRBV7-9 to TRBJ1-1; TRBD1 matches 9 bases. Germline V lookup: CDR1 SEHNR, CDR2 FQNEAQ (reference sequence). Trimming at V came to 5 bases and at J to 4 bases, leaving 8 bases not matched to a gene. This CDR3 has 15 residues. The CDR3: CASSPDRGSSTEAFF. Written as DNA, the CDR3 is TGTGCCAGCAGCCCCGACAGGGGGTCGTCCACTGAAGCTTTCTTT.

The rearrangement links TRBV29-1 to TRBJ1-1, with a tentative D call TRBD1 (5 bases). Germline V gene sequence: CDR1 SQVTM, CDR2 ANQGSEA. Trimming removed 4 bases at V and 0 bases at J, with 9 bases between. This CDR3 is 13 amino acids long. The CDR3 bases are TGCAGCGTTGTCAGGGCCATGAACACTGAAGCTTTCTTT. It yields the protein CSVVRAMNTEAFF.

The chain joins TRBV30 to TRBJ1-5; D unresolved. This CDR3 region has 13 residues. Germline values: CDR1 GTSNPN, CDR2 SVGIG (reference sequence). The V end lost 0 bases, the J end lost 0 bases, and 3 bases lay between the germline ends. CDR3: CAWSVNSNQPQHF. CDR3 DNA: TGTGCCTGGAGTGTGAATAGCAATCAGCCCCAGCATTTT.

This clonotype showed up just a few times. This rearrangement joins TRBV20-1 to TRBJ1-2; TRBD1 agrees at 12 bases. Unmatched junction bases numbered 8, after V lost 5 bases and J lost 7 bases. The CDR3 loop spans 14 amino acids. Germline V lookup: CDR1 DFQATT, CDR2 SNEGSKA (reference sequence). This chain's CDR3 is CSAEIGTGGSGYTF. In DNA, the CDR3 is TGCAGTGCTGAAATCGGGACAGGGGGCTCTGGCTACACCTTC.

This clonotype was counted once. CDR3 amino acids: CASSPRSGAYNEQYF. CDR3 sequence (DNA): TGTGCCAGCAGTCCTCGTAGCGGGGCCTACAATGAGCAGTACTTC. This chain joins TRBV2 and TRBJ2-7; the match to TRBD2 covers 8 bases. Germline V gene sequence: CDR1 SNHLY, CDR2 FYNNEI. J gave up 7 bases and V 5 bases, and 13 bases lay outside the gene matches. CDR3 length: 15 amino acids.

This chain connects TRBV12-3 or TRBV12-4 to TRBJ1-2; D is perhaps TRBD1 (5 bases). There are 14 residues in the CDR3. V lost 1 base and J lost 6, with 12 bases in between. CDR3 nucleotides: TGTGCCAGCAGTTTAGGGAAGGGGTTGGATGGCTACACCTTC. It yields the protein CASSLGKGLDGYTF.

In the case of this clonotype: The junction departs from germline at one end; a sequencing error may be responsible. V is TRBV24-1 and J is TRBJ1-2; D remains ambiguous. Germline V gene sequence: CDR1 KGHDR, CDR2 SFDVKD. This CDR3 contains 13 residues. CDR3 nucleotides: TGTGCCACCAGTGGTCACGGCGACTATGGCTGCACCTTC. Protein: CATSGHGDYGCTF.

This clonotype has a single count. V and J are TRBV20-1 and TRBJ2-4; 10 positions agree with TRBD2. The J call is uncertain, as TRBJ2-7 better fits the DNA end. Germline V gene sequence: CDR1 DFQATT, CDR2 SNEGSKA (reference sequence). This CDR3 is 13 amino acids long. CDR3 sequence: CSAPRLAGHEQYF. DNA of the CDR3: TGCAGTGCGCCGAGACTAGCGGGCCACGAGCAGTACTTC.

The chain has TRBV11-1 and TRBJ2-3; D ambiguous. The CDR3 length is 13 residues. CDR1 SGHAT and CDR2 FQDESV come from the germline V gene (reference sequence). Trimming pared 7 bases from V and 0 bases from J, leaving 8 bases between. CDR3 coding DNA: TGTGCCAGCACCACTATTAGCACAGATACGCAGTATTTT. Translation gives CASTTISTDTQYF.